The subject of this entry is one TCR beta chain. Its antigen specificity is not known. No clone much larger than this one lies a single base away; base qualities are absent. This specimen comes from a study of blood T cells in healthy people across ages (dated by TCRdb to between 2014 and 2016). At the level of the whole study: Template switching captured roughly one uniquely barcoded TCR beta cDNA molecule per two T cells in model experiments. Using deep sequencing normalized with unique cDNA molecular identifiers, the study measured how TCR beta repertoire diversity changes with age. The study analyzed two additional independent replicas of 1 million unique cDNA reads from the same blood draw for two donors, one aged 18 to 29 and one aged 80 or older. The donors were split into four age groups: young (average approximately 16 years), middle-aged (roughly 39), aged (more than 60) and long-lived (roughly 86). To avoid experimental bias, donors of different ages were spread randomly across the sequencing lanes.

The library was made by 5' RACE. Sequenced using an Illumina HiSeq 2500. A second PCR of about 7 to 12 cycles was performed with a sample-barcoded 5' primer and a J-beta primer mix. A template-switch 5' adaptor carrying 12 random nucleotides introduced a unique molecular identifier onto each TCR beta cDNA molecule. At least 2.5 million CDR3-containing paired-end reads were obtained from each sample. First-strand cDNA synthesis was performed from all RNA using the Mint cDNA synthesis kit, with priming by a TRBC-specific oligonucleotide. Following uracil-DNA glycosylase treatment, all cDNA underwent a first 18-cycle PCR with the universal primers M1SS and BC2_uni_R. Turning to the authors' computational methods: For normalization, 1 million high-quality reads were randomly selected from each sample, with every read carrying a distinct molecular identifier. Reads sharing molecular identifiers were discarded rather than binned into consensus sequences. MiTCR, run with a Q25 quality threshold and the strictest error-elimination algorithm, handled CDR3 identification, clonotype clustering and error correction. Lower-bound total TCR beta diversity was estimated with a nonparametric unseen species model using Euler transformation. TCRdb cleaned the public reads at Q25 with fastp, built clones with MiXCR and kept in-frame beta chains. Each entry is one CDR3 protein sequence, shown with its most common DNA and genes. TCRdb, not the original authors, processed these V and J calls. The sample yields about 1 million distinct CDR3 sequences; under 45% were counted once. Approximately 17% of the sample comes from the top ten.

General study outcomes and caveats: Estimates of total diversity from one million sequenced T cells were regarded as lower bounds and underestimates. Compared with the aged group, the long-lived group had more naive CD4+ T cells, fewer expanded clones and increased TCR diversity, suggesting age selection. A strong correlation was found between observed TCR beta diversity and the percentage of naive T cells measured by flow cytometry. Since profiling was done on bulk unsorted PBMCs, naive and antigen-experienced compartments could not be conclusively compared. Because donor CMV infection status was unknown, age-related changes in expanded clonotypes were potentially confounded. As age increased, observed TCR beta diversity per million T cells dropped in a roughly linear way, and a significant reduction was already evident by age about 40.

Donors were roughly 40 systemically healthy Caucasian individuals from Russia aged roughly 6 to 100 years. Each donor gave approximately 9.4 milliliters of peripheral blood, drawn into EDTA-treated Vacutainer tubes. Ficoll-Paque density-gradient centrifugation was used to isolate PBMCs, with at least 6.5 million obtained per sample. Total RNA was extracted from PBMCs with Trizol reagent, with at least 5 micrograms obtained per sample. The percentages of naive CD45RAhigh/CD27high T cells were determined by flow cytometry on a PBMC aliquot from every donor. The source of this sequence is a woman aged 60-75 years in good health. The specimen sequenced was blood.

The CDR3 protein is CSASGTSGSYNEQFF. DNA sequence: TGCAGTGCTTCCGGGACTAGCGGTTCCTACAATGAGCAGTTCTTC. The sequence is built from TRBV20-1 and TRBJ2-1, with TRBD2 matching 11 junction bases. The CDR3 runs 15 amino acids, cysteine and phenylalanine included. Of all the DNA, just the CDR3 is kept, 45 bases in frame from base 1. The germline V gene (reference sequence) gives CDR1 as DFQATT and CDR2 as SNEGSKA. From V the trimming removes 5 bases and from J it removes 1 base, while the gene matches leave 4 bases of the junction unaccounted for.